These 22 T cell receptor beta chains share one sample of origin, sequenced in a study of identical twins. One entry per CDR3 protein results from TCRdb running MiXCR on the 5' RACE reads. The sample consists of 1,800,000 or so distinct CDR3 sequences, less than 40% of them appearing once. Source material: cord blood. Every receptor here comes from a newborn girl in good health.

The chain employs TRBV5-6 and TRBJ1-5; D is unresolved. This CDR3 spans 14 amino acids. The V and J ends lost 4 bases and 7 bases respectively, with 15 bases between them. CDR1 and CDR2 from the germline V gene are SGHDT and YYEEEE. As DNA, the CDR3 is TGTGCCAGCAGCCTGTATGTCGCACAACAGCCCCAGCATTTT. This translates into CASSLYVAQQPQHF. The entire variable domain, with the rest obtained from reference TRBV5-6 and TRBJ1-5, is as follows: DAGVTQSPTHLIKTRGQQVTLRCSPKSGHDTVSWYQQALGQGPQFIFQYYEEEERQRGNFPDRFSGHQFPNYSSELNVNALLLGDSALYLCASSLYVAQQPQHFGDGTRLSIL.

The table lists this clonotype with a few counts. The rearrangement joins TRBV20-1 to TRBJ1-5; D unresolved. This CDR3 region has 13 residues. Per the germline V gene, CDR1 is DFQATT and CDR2 is SNEGSKA (reference sequence). Trimming shortened V by 0 bases and J by 9 bases, and 12 bases separated the two germline ends. This CDR3 reads CSARETLRGPQHF. The CDR3 bases are TGCAGTGCTAGAGAAACGCTCCGAGGGCCCCAGCATTTT.

The CDR3 DNA reads as TGCGCCAGCCGCCTAGACGGGAGGCTGGATGAGCAGTTCTTC. It is translated as CASRLDGRLDEQFF. This rearrangement joins TRBV5-1 to TRBJ2-1; the match to TRBD2 covers 7 bases. The CDR3 runs to 14 residues. The V gene's germline CDR1 is SGHRS and CDR2 YFSETQ. J was trimmed by 8 bases and V by 7 bases; bases with no gene match: 12.

V usage is TRBV27 and J usage is TRBJ2-2, with 15 positions matching TRBD2. Germline values: CDR1 MNHEY, CDR2 SMNVEV (reference sequence). The junction had 4 bases not matched to a gene; V was cut back by 5 bases and J by 0 bases. The CDR3 is made up of 18 amino acids. CDR3 residues: CASSHRTSGRANTGELFF. CDR3 coding DNA: TGTGCCAGCAGTCACAGGACTAGCGGGAGGGCGAACACCGGGGAGCTGTTTTTT.

The table lists this clonotype with a few counts. The genes are TRBV20-1 and TRBJ1-5, with 8 bases fitting TRBD1. V shed 4 bases, J shed 6 bases, and the junction held 5 bases outside the gene matches. The V gene's germline CDR1 is DFQATT and CDR2 SNEGSKA (reference sequence). CDR3 length: 13 amino acids. In nucleotides, the CDR3 is TGCAGTGCTAACGGACAGGGAGGTCAGCCCCAGCATTTT. Translating it yields CSANGQGGQPQHF.

This clonotype was seen a few times. The chain couples TRBV27 to TRBJ1-6; D remains unclear. Trimming removed 6 bases at V and 7 bases at J, with 19 bases between. Germline CDR1 reads MNHEY; CDR2 reads SMNVEV (reference sequence). The CDR3 is made up of 16 amino acids. The CDR3 DNA reads TGTGCCAGCAGCTCCGGACGGGTGGGCCTAAATTCACCCCTCCACTTT. Translation gives CASSSGRVGLNSPLHF.

The V call is TRBV14, the J call TRBJ1-2; D is ambiguous. Germline V gene lookup returns CDR1 SGHDN and CDR2 FVKESK. The CDR3 is made up of 14 amino acids. V was trimmed by 3 bases and J by 0 bases, leaving 8 bases between them. CDR3 in DNA: TGTGCCAGCAGCCACGGGGTGCCTAACTATGGCTACACCTTC. The encoded protein is CASSHGVPNYGYTF.

The table lists this clonotype with a few counts. This chain joins TRBV14 and TRBJ1-6, with D unresolved. This CDR3 is 16 amino acids long. Germline assignment: CDR1 SGHDN and CDR2 FVKESK. Trimming removed 0 bases from V and 7 bases from J, with 13 bases in between. CDR3 DNA sequence: TGTGCCAGCAGCCAAGAGGTCACTTTTACCAATTCACCCCTCCACTTT. Translation gives CASSQEVTFTNSPLHF.

The sample holds a few counts of this clonotype. The chain couples TRBV7-9 to TRBJ1-2; tentatively, D is TRBD1 (5 bases). The CDR3 is made up of 16 amino acids. Germline assignment: CDR1 SEHNR and CDR2 FQNEAQ (reference sequence). V dropped 5 bases and J dropped 8 bases, with 24 bases sitting between them. In DNA, the CDR3 is TGTGCCAGCAGCCCAGTAACGACAGTCGGGGCCGAGGGCTACACCTTC. It yields the protein CASSPVTTVGAEGYTF.

This clonotype was picked up a small number of times. The chain couples TRBV7-2 to TRBJ2-3, with D tentatively TRBD1 (6 bases). CDR3 length equals 18 residues. The V gene's germline CDR1 is SGHTA and CDR2 FQGNSA. V was cut by 5 bases and J by 0 bases, with 21 bases left in between. DNA for the CDR3: TGTGCCAGCAGCCTAATGACAGGACCACCTCTTAGCACAGATACGCAGTATTTT. Protein sequence: CASSLMTGPPLSTDTQYF.

The V call is TRBV20-1, the J call TRBJ1-1; 7 bases are shared with TRBD1. CDR1 is DFQATT and CDR2 is SNEGSKA in the germline V gene (reference sequence). V was clipped by 5 bases and J by 1 base; unmatched bases: 7. This CDR3 spans 14 amino acids. CDR3 protein: CSADLGQANTEAFF. The CDR3 bases are TGCAGTGCTGACCTCGGACAGGCGAACACTGAAGCTTTCTTT.

The J gene is TRBJ1-2, the V gene TRBV7-9, with 10 bases that match TRBD1. CDR3 length: 16 residues. Germline V lookup: CDR1 SEHNR, CDR2 FQNEAQ (reference sequence). V gave up 4 bases and J gave up 1 base; unmatched junction bases: 6. In DNA, the CDR3 is TGTGCCAGCAGCTACGACAGGGGGCCTTATAACTATGGCTACACCTTC. As protein: CASSYDRGPYNYGYTF.

This clonotype appeared a few times. V usage is TRBV3-1 and J usage is TRBJ2-4; TRBD2 might be the D (6 bases). The length of the CDR3 is 12 residues. The germline V gene has CDR1 LGHDT and CDR2 YNNKEL (reference sequence). Trimming took 1 base from V and 8 from J, leaving 6 bases between them. The CDR3 region is CASSQGGDIQYF. The DNA of the CDR3 is TGTGCCAGCAGCCAAGGGGGGGACATTCAGTACTTC.

The CDR3 spells CASSQVESTVGGTQYF. CDR3 DNA sequence: TGCGCCAGCAGCCAAGTTGAGTCTACCGTTGGGGGTACGCAGTATTTT. The rearrangement uses TRBV4-1 and TRBJ2-3, with D perhaps TRBD1 or TRBD2 (5 bases each). The CDR3 covers 16 residues. CDR1 is MGHRA and CDR2 is YSYEKL in the germline V gene. V dropped 1 base and J dropped 8 bases, with 19 bases sitting between them.

The rearrangement links TRBV5-1 to TRBJ1-1; 8 bases are shared with TRBD1. CDR3 length equals 14 residues. Germline CDR1 reads SGHRS; CDR2 reads YFSETQ. Trimming at V came to 3 bases and at J to 8 bases, leaving 9 bases not matched to a gene. The CDR3 sequence: CASSSPTSGGEAFF. The CDR3 DNA sequence: TGCGCCAGCAGCTCCCCGACCTCAGGGGGCGAAGCTTTCTTT.

The sample holds a few counts of this clonotype. The V and J genes are TRBV7-9 and TRBJ2-3; 8 nucleotides line up with TRBD1. The CDR3 contains 15 residues. CDR1 is SEHNR and CDR2 is FQNEAQ in the germline V gene (reference sequence). V was pared by 5 bases and J by 5 bases, with 9 bases of the junction left unmatched. The CDR3 DNA reads TGTGCCAGCAGCCTCCGACAGGGGATGGTAGATACGCAGTATTTT. Its protein is CASSLRQGMVDTQYF.

The chain links TRBV6-2 or TRBV6-3 to TRBJ2-1, with D tentatively TRBD2 (5 bases). Germline CDR1 reads MNHEY; CDR2 reads SVGEGT. V lost 6 bases to trimming and J lost 0 bases, with 18 bases between them. CDR3 length: 17 amino acids. The CDR3 is CASRTPREGGSYNEQFF. CDR3 DNA sequence: TGTGCCAGCAGAACCCCGAGAGAGGGCGGCTCCTACAATGAGCAGTTCTTC.

This clonotype was seen repeatedly, ten times or more. The chain has TRBV6-9 and TRBJ2-3; D is possibly TRBD1 (6 bases). Per the germline V gene, CDR1 is MNHGY and CDR2 is SVAAGI. Trimming cost V 4 bases and J 1 base, with 12 bases left between them. The CDR3 contains 15 residues. CDR3 region: CASSSGAGGTDTQYF. DNA of the CDR3: TGTGCCAGCAGTTCTGGGGCAGGGGGCACAGATACGCAGTATTTT.

This clonotype showed up just once. V usage is TRBV7-2 and J usage is TRBJ1-5; the D gene is possibly TRBD1 (6 bases). Trimming took off 4 bases at V and 7 bases at J, with 17 bases between the two ends. Germline CDR1 SGHTA, CDR2 FQGNSA. The CDR3 covers 15 residues. The DNA of the CDR3 is TGTGCCAGCAGCTCTCAAACAGGGTTACGCCAGCCCCAGCATTTT. It codes for CASSSQTGLRQPQHF.

This clonotype showed up just a few times. CDR3 in DNA: TGTGCCAGCAGCTTCACCACTCCCTCCTACGAGCAGTACTTC. It yields the protein CASSFTTPSYEQYF. The J gene is TRBJ2-7, the V gene TRBV9; no clear D. Germline V lookup: CDR1 SGDLS, CDR2 YYNGEE. This CDR3 spans 14 amino acids. V shed 4 bases and J shed 0 bases, with 11 bases lying between them. The variable domain in full, with the rest retrieved from reference TRBV9 and TRBJ2-7, is DSGVTQTPKHLITATGQRVTLRCSPRSGDLSVYWYQQSLDQGLQFLIQYYNGEERAKGNILERFSAQQFPDLHSELNLSSLELGDSALYFCASSFTTPSYEQYFGPGTRLTVT.

DNA of the CDR3: TGTGCCAGCAGCTTGGGGCAGGGCCGCATTAACTATGGCTACACCTTC. Its translation is CASSLGQGRINYGYTF. The rearrangement joins TRBV7-2 to TRBJ1-2; weak D call: TRBD1 (5 bases). This CDR3 is 16 amino acids long. Germline V lookup: CDR1 SGHTA, CDR2 FQGNSA. Trimming left V 3 bases short and J 1 base short, with 15 bases between.

J is TRBJ2-3 and V is TRBV12-3 or TRBV12-4; 7 bases line up with TRBD1. The ends lost 2 bases at V and 3 bases at J; junction bases unmatched: 5. CDR3 size: 15 residues. The CDR3 is CASSLQGVRTDTQYF. CDR3 nucleotide sequence: TGTGCCAGCAGTTTACAGGGGGTGAGGACAGATACGCAGTATTTT.